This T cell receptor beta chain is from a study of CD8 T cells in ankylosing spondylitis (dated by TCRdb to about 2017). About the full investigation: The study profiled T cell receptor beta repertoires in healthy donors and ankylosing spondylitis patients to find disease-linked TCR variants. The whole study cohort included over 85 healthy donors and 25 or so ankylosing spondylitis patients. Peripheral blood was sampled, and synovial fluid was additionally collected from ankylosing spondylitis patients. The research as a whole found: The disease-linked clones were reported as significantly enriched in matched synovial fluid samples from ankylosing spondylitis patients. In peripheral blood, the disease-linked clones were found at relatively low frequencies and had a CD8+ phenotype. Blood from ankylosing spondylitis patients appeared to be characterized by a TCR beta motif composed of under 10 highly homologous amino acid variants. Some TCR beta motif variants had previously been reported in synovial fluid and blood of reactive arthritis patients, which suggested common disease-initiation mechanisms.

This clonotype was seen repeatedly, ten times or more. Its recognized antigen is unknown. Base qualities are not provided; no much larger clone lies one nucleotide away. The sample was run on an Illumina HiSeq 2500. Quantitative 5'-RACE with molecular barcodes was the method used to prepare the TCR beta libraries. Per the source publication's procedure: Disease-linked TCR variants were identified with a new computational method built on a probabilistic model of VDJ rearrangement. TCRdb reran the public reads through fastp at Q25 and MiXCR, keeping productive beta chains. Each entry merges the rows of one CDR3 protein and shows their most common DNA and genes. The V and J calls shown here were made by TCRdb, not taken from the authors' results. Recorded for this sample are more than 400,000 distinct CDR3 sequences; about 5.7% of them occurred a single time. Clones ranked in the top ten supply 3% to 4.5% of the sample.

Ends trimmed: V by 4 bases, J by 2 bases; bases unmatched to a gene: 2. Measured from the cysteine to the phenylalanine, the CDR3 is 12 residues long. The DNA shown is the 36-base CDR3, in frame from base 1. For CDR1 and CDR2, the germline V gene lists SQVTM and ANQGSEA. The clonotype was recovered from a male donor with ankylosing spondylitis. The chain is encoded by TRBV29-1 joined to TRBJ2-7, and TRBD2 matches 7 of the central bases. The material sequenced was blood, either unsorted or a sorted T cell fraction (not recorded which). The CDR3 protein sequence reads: CSVGEGTYEQYF. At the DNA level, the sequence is TGCAGCGTTGGGGAGGGCACCTACGAGCAGTACTTC.